This T cell receptor (beta chain) derives from a study of CD8+CD57+ T cells in acquired aplastic anemia. Study overall: Sorting CD4+ and CD8+ cells gave DNA averaging approximately 3 ug. Among healthy donors, CD4+ cells averaged roughly 11 million reads. General study results and limits: About 30 CD8+ CDR3 sequences occurred in both the patients and the controls. Patients and controls had CD8+ Simpson's diversity values that were not significantly distinct.

V lost 5 bases, J lost 3 bases, and 13 bases stayed unmatched. The CDR3 loop spans 16 amino acids. Germline V gene lookup returns CDR1 SNHLY and CDR2 FYNNEI. CDR3 and TCR beta VDJ profiling relied on a genomic DNA template. A single record per CDR3 protein comes from TCRdb applying MiXCR to the reads. The table shows around 190,000 distinct CDR3 sequences, with around half occurring only once. At least ten counts were recorded for this clonotype. No antigen is known for it. The receptor was isolated from a human donor in good health, serving as a control. V is TRBV2 and J is TRBJ2-7; 7 nucleotides align to TRBD2. Sequenced: sorted CD4+, CD8+, or CD8+CD57+ T cells (not recorded which) from PBMCs. CDR3 protein: CASSQDGSGALYEQYF. The CDR3 bases are TGTGCCAGCAGTCAGGACGGCAGCGGGGCCCTCTACGAGCAGTACTTC.